This T cell receptor (beta chain) emerged from a study of regulatory T cells in long-lasting Graves disease. Sequencing libraries for TCR beta were prepared with iRepertoire HTBI primers and Arm-PCR of CDR3 regions. TCRdb analysed the multiplex PCR reads with MiXCR anew, one entry per CDR3 protein. The repertoire consists of a few hundred thousand distinct CDR3 sequences, with approximately 10% occurring once and the leading ten covering approximately 20%. As to time point: newly diagnosed GD, antithyroid drugs for less than 3 months. With RNA extracted from PBMCs as input, the TCR library was made. Germline lookup yields CDR1 MNHEY and CDR2 SVGAGI. V gave up 2 bases and J gave up 10 bases, with 9 bases separating them. CDR3 size: 12 residues. Another study also made use of these data, one on T cells in Graves' hyperthyroidism and ophthalmopathy. As reported in that work: Initially, a first-round RT-PCR of the TCR CDR3 employed the HTBI primer set.

The sequenced sample was peripheral blood mononuclear cells (PBMCs), obtained at new diagnosis, from a patient treated with antithyroid drugs. This clonotype was obtained from a woman between 18 and 30 years old with Graves disease. The chain links TRBV6-5 to TRBJ2-1; a weak D match, TRBD2 (5 bases). In DNA, the CDR3 is TGTGCCAGCAGTTACGGCGGGCGGGAGCAGTTCTTC. This encodes CASSYGGREQFF.